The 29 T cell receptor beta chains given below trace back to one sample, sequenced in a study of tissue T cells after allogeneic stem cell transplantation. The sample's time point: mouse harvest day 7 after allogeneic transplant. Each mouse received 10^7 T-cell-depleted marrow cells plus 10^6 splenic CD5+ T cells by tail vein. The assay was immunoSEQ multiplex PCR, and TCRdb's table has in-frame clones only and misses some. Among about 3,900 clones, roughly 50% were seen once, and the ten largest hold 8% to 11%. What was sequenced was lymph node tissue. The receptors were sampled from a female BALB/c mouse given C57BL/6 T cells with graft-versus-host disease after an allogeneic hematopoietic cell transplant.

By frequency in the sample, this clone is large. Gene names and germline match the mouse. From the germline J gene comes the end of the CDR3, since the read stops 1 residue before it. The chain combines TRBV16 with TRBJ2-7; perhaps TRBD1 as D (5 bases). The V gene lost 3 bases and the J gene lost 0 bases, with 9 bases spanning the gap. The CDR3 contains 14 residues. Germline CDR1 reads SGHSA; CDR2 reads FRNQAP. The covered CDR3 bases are TGTGCAAGCAGCTTCGACAGTATCTCCTATGAACAGTAC. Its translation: CASSFDSISYEQY. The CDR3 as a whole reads CASSFDSISYEQYF.

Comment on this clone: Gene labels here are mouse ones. CDR3 amino acids: CASSLFAEQFF. The DNA read from the CDR3 is TGTGCCAGCAGCTTATTTGCTGAGCAGTTC. The rearrangement uses TRBV3 and TRBJ2-1; D is unresolved. The observed sequence ends 1 residue before the CDR3 terminus, with the missing tail filled in from the germline J gene. This CDR3 comprises 11 residues. Trimming removed 2 bases from V and 6 bases from J, with 2 bases in between. Germline V CDR1 and CDR2: SNHLY, FYNGKV (reference sequence).

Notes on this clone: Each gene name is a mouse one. The CDR3 spells CSSSPTGGNERLFF. The CDR3 DNA, read in part, is TGCTCCAGCAGCCCGACAGGGGGGAACGAAAGATTATTT. The chain has TRBV23 and TRBJ1-4; the table names TRBD1, a call not compared with the DNA. The read ends 1 residue shy of where the CDR3 ends; the end is completed using the germline J gene. This CDR3 has 14 amino acids. Germline V gene sequence: CDR1 KGHTA, CDR2 FQNQQP.

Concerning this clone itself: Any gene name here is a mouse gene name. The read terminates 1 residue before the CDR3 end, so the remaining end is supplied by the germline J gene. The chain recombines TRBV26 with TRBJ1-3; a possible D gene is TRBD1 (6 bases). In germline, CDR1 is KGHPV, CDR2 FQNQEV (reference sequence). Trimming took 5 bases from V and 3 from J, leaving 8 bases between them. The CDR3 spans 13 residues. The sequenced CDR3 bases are TGTGCCAGCAGTGAGGGGGGTGGAAATACGCTCTAT. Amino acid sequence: CASSEGGGNTLY. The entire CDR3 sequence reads CASSEGGGNTLYF. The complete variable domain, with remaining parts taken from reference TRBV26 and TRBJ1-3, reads NSKVIQTPRYLVKGQGQKAKMRCIPEKGHPVVFWYQQNKNNEFKFLINFQNQEVLQQIDMTEKRFSAECPSNSPCSLEIQSSEAGDSALYLCASSEGGGNTLYFGEGSRLIVV.

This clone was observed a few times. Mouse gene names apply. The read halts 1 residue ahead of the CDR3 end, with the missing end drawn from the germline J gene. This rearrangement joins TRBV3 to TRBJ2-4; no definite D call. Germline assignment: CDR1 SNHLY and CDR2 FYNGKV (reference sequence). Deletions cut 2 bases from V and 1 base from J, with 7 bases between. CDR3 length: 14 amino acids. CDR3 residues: CASSLRGGQNTLYF. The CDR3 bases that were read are TGTGCCAGCAGCTTACGCGGGGGTCAAAACACCTTGTAC.

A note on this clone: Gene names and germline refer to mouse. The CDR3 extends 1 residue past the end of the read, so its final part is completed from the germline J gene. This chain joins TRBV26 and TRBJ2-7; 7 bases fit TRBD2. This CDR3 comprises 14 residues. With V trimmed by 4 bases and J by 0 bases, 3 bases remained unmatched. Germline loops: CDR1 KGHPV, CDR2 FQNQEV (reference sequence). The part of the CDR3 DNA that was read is TGTGCCAGCAGTCGGGCTGGGGGCTCCTATGAACAGTAC. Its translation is CASSRAGGSYEQY. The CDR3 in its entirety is CASSRAGGSYEQYF. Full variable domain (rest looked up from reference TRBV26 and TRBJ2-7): NSKVIQTPRYLVKGQGQKAKMRCIPEKGHPVVFWYQQNKNNEFKFLINFQNQEVLQQIDMTEKRFSAECPSNSPCSLEIQSSEAGDSALYLCASSRAGGSYEQYFGPGTRLTVL.

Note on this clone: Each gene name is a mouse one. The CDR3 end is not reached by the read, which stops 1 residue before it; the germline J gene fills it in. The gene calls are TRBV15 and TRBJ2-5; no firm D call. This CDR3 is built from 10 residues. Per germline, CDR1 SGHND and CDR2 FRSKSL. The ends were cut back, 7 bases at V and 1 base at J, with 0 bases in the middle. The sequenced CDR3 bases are TGTGCCAGCAACCAAGACACCCAGTAC. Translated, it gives CASNQDTQY. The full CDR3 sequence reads CASNQDTQYF. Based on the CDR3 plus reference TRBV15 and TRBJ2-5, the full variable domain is DAGVTQTPRHEVAEKGQTIILKCEPVSGHNDLFWYRQTKIQGLELLSYFRSKSLMEDGGAFKDRFKAEMLNSSFSTLKIQPTEPKDSAVYLCASNQDTQYFGPGTRLLVL.

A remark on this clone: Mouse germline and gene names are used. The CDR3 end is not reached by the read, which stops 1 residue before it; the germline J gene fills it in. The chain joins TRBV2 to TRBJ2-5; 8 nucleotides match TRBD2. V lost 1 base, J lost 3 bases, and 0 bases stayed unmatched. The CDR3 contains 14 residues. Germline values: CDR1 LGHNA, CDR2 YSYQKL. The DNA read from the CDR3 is TGTGCCAGCAGCCAAGGACTGGGGCAAGACACCCAGTAC. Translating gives CASSQGLGQDTQY. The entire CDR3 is CASSQGLGQDTQYF.

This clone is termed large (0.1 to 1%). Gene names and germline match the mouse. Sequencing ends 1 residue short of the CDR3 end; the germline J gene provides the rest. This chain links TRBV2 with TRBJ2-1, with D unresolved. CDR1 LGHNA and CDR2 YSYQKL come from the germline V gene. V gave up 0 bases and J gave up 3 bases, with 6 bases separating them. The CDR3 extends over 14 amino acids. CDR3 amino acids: CASSQDSTYAEQFF. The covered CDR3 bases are TGTGCCAGCAGCCAAGATTCAACCTATGCTGAGCAGTTC.

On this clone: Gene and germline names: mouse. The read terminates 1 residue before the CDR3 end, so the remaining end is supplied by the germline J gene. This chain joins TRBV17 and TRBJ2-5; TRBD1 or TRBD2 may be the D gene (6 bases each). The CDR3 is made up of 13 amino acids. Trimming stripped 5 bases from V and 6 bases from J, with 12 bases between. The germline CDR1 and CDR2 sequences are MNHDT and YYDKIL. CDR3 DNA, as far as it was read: TGTGCTAGCAGTGTCGGGGGCGTGGACACCCAGTAC. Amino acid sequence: CASSVGGVDTQY. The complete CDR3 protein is CASSVGGVDTQYF. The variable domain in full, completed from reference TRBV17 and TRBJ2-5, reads DTTVKQNPRYKLARVGKPVNLICSQTMNHDTMYWYQKKPNQAPKLLLFYYDKILNREADTFEKFQSSRPNNSFCSLYIGSAGLEYSAMYLCASSVGGVDTQYFGPGTRLLVL.

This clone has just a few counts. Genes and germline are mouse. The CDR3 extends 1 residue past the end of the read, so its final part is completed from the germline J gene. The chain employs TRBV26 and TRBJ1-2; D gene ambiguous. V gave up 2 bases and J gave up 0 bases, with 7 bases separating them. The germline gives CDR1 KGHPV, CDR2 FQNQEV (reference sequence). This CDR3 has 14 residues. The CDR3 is CASSLQATNSDYTF. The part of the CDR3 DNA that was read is TGTGCCAGCAGTCTGCAGGCGACAAACTCCGACTACACC. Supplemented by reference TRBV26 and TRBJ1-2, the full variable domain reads NSKVIQTPRYLVKGQGQKAKMRCIPEKGHPVVFWYQQNKNNEFKFLINFQNQEVLQQIDMTEKRFSAECPSNSPCSLEIQSSEAGDSALYLCASSLQATNSDYTFGSGTRLLVI.

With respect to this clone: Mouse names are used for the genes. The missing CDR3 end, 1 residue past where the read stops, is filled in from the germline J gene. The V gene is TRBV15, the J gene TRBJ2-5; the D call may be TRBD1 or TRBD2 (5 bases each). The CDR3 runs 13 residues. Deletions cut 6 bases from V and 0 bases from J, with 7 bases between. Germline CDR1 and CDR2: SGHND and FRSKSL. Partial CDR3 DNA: TGTGCCAGCAGAAGGGACAACCAAGACACCCAGTAC. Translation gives CASRRDNQDTQY. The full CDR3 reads CASRRDNQDTQYF.

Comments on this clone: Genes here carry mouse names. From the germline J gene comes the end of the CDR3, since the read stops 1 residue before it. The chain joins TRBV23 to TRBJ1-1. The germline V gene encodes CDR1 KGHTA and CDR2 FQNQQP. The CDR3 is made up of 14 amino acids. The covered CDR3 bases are TGCTCCAGCAGTCAGTCCGTATCAAACACAGAAGTCTTC. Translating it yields CSSSQSVSNTEVF. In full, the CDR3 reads CSSSQSVSNTEVFF.

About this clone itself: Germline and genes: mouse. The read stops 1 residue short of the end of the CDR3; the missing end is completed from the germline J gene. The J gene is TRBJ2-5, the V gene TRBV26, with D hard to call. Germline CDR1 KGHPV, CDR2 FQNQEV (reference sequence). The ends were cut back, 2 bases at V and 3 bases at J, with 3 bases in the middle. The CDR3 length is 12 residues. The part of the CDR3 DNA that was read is TGTGCCAGCAGTCTGAGGCAAGACACCCAGTAC. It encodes CASSLRQDTQY. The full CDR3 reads CASSLRQDTQYF.

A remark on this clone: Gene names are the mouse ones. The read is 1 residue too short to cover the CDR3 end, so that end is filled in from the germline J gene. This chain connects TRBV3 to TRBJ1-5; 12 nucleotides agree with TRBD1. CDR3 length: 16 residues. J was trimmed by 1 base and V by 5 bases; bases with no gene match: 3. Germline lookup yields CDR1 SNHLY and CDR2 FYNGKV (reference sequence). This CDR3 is CASSPGTGGNNQAPLF. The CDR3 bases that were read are TGTGCCAGCAGCCCCGGGACAGGGGGCAACAACCAGGCTCCGCTT.

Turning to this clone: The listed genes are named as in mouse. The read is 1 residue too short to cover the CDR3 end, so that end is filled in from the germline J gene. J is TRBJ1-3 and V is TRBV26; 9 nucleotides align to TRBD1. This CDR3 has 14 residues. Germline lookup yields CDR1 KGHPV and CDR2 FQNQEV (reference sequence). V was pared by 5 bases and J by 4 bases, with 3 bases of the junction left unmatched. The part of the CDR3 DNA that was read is TGTGCCAGCAGTGGGACAGGGCAAGGAAATACGCTCTAT. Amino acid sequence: CASSGTGQGNTLY. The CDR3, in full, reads CASSGTGQGNTLYF.

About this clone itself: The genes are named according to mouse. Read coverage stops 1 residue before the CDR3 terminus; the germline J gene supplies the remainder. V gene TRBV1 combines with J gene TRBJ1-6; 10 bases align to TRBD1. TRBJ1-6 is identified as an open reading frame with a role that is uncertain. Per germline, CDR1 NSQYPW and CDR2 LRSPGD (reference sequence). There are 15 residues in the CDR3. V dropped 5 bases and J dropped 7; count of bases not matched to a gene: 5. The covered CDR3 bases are TGCACCTGCAGTTCCGGGACAGGGGAAAATTCGCCCCTCTAC. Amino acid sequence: CTCSSGTGENSPLY. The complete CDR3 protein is CTCSSGTGENSPLYF.

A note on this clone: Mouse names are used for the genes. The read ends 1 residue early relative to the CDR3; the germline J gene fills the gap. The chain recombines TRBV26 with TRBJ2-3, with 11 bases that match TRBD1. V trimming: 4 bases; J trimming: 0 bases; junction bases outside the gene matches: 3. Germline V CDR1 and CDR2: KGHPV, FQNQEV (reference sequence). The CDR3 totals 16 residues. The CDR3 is CASSRDRGSSAETLYF. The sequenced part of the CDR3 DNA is TGTGCCAGCAGTCGGGACAGGGGGTCTAGTGCAGAAACGCTGTAT.

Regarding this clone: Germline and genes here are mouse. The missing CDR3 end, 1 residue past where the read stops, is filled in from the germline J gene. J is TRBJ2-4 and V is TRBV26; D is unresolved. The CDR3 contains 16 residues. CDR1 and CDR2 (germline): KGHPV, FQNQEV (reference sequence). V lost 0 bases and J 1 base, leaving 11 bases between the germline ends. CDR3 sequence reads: CASSLSRTVGQNTLYF. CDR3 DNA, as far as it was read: TGTGCCAGCAGTCTGTCAAGAACAGTAGGTCAAAACACCTTGTAC.

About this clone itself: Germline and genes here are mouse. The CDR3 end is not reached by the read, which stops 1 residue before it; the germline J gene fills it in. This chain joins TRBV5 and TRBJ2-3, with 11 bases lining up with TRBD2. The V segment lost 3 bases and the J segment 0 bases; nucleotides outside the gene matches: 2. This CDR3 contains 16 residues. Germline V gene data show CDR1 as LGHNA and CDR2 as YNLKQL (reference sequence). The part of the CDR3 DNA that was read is TGTGCCAGCAGCCAGGACTGGGGGGTTAGTGCAGAAACGCTGTAT. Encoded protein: CASSQDWGVSAETLY. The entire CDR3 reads CASSQDWGVSAETLYF.

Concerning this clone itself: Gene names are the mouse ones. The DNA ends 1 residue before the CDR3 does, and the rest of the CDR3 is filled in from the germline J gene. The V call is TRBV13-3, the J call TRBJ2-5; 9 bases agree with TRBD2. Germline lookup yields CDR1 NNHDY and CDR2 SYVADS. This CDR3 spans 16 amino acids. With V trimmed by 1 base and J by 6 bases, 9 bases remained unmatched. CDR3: CASSDLGGRGGDTQYF. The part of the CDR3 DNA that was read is TGTGCCAGCAGTGATTTGGGGGGGCGAGGAGGGGACACCCAGTAC.

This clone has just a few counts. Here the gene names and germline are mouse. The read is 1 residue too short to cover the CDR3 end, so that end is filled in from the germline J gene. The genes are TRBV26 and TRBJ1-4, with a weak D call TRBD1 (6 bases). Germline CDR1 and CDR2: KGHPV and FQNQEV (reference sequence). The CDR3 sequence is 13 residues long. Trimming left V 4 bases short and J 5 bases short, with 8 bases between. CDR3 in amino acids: CASSPGQNERLFF. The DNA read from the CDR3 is TGTGCCAGCAGTCCGGGACAAAACGAAAGATTATTT.

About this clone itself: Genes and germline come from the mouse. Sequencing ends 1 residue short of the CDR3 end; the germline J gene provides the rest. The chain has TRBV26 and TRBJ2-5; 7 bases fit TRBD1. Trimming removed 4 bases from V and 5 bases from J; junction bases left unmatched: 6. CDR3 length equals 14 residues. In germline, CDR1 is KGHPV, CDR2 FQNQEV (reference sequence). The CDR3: CASSRQGGGDTQYF. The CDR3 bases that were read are TGTGCCAGCAGTCGACAGGGAGGAGGAGACACCCAGTAC.

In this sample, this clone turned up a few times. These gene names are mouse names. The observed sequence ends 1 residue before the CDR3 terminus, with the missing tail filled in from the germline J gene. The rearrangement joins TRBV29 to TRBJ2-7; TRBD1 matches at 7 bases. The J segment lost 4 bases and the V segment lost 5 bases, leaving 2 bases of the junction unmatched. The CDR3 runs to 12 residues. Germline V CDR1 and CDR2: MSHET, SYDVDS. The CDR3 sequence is CASSPGQYEQYF. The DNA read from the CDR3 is TGTGCTAGCAGTCCGGGACAGTATGAACAGTAC.

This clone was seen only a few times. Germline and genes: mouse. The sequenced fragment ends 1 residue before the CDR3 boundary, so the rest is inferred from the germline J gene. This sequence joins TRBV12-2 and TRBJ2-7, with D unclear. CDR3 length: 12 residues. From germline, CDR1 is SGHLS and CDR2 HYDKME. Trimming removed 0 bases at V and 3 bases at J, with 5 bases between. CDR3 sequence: CASSLPLYEQYF. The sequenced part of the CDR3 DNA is TGTGCCAGCTCTCTCCCACTCTATGAACAGTAC.

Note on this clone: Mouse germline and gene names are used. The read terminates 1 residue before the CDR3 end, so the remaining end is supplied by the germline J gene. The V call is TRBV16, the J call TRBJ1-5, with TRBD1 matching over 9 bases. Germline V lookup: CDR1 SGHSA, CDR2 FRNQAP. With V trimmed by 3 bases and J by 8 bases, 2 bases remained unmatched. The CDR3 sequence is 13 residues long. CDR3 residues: CASSFTGGEAPLF. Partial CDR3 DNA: TGTGCAAGCAGCTTTACAGGGGGCGAGGCTCCGCTT. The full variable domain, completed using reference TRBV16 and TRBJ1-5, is NAGVIQTPRHKVTGKGQEATLWCEPISGHSAVFWYRQTIVQGLEFLTYFRNQAPIDDSGMPKERFSAQMPNQSHSTLKIQSTQPQDSAVYLCASSFTGGEAPLFGEGTRLSVL.

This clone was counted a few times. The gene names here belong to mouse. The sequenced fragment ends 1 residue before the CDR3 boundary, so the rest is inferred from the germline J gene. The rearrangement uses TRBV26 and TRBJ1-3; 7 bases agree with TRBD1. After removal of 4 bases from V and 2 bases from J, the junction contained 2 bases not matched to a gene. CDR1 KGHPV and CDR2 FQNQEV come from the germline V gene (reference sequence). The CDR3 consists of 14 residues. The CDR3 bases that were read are TGTGCCAGCAGTCCGGGGACAGCTGGAAATACGCTCTAT. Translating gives CASSPGTAGNTLY. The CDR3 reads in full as CASSPGTAGNTLYF. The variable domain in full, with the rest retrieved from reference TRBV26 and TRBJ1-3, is NSKVIQTPRYLVKGQGQKAKMRCIPEKGHPVVFWYQQNKNNEFKFLINFQNQEVLQQIDMTEKRFSAECPSNSPCSLEIQSSEAGDSALYLCASSPGTAGNTLYFGEGSRLIVV.

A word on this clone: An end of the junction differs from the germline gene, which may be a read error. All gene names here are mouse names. The covered CDR3 bases are TGTGCCAGCGGTGATGCCGGGTGGGAACAGTAC. Encoded protein: CASGDAGWEQY. The full CDR3 is CASGDAGWEQYF. The V gene is TRBV13-1, the J gene TRBJ2-7; D unclear. Read data end 1 residue before the CDR3 end; the end is taken from the germline J gene. The V gene's germline CDR1 is NSHNY and CDR2 SYGAGN. This CDR3 contains 12 residues.

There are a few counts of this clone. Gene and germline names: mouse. The CDR3 DNA, read in part, is TGTGCCAGCAGTGAACGTAGGGGGACAAACACAGAAGTCTTC. Protein: CASSERRGTNTEVF. The whole CDR3 protein is CASSERRGTNTEVFF. V usage is TRBV13-3 and J usage is TRBJ1-1, with a tentative D call TRBD1 (6 bases). The read finishes 1 residue shy of the CDR3 end, and the germline J gene is used to complete it. V was trimmed by 2 bases and J by 0 bases, leaving 11 bases between them. Germline V gene data show CDR1 as NNHDY and CDR2 as SYVADS. This CDR3 has 15 residues.